These T cell receptor beta chains were read from a single sample in a study of CD8 T cells in Susac syndrome. TCRdb re-called the immunoSEQ multiplex PCR reads through MiXCR, storing one row per CDR3 protein. The data contain 140,000 or so distinct CDR3 sequences, roughly 95% of them seen just once; the ten biggest clones take up 0.11%. The sample comprised CD4+ T cells from PBMCs. These receptors were collected from a human donor with multiple sclerosis. CDR3s include the opening cysteine and the closing phenylalanine or tryptophan. A D gene is named only where the DNA matches it firmly. Only part of the rows carry a size: once, few, many, or a class if the clone is expanded.

TRBV20-1	TRBD2	TRBJ2-7	-	CSALGSGRVEEQYF	TGCAGTGCCCTGGGGAGCGGGAGGGTTGAGGAGCAGTACTTC
TRBV4-1	-	TRBJ2-1	-	CASSQDRVRNEQFF	TGCGCCAGCAGCCAAGACAGGGTTAGGAATGAGCAGTTCTTC
TRBV28	-	TRBJ2-1	-	CASGSTFASYNEQFF	TGTGCCAGCGGGTCGACTTTCGCCTCCTACAATGAGCAGTTCTTC
TRBV9	-	TRBJ1-1	-	CASTQLNGDTEAFF	TGTGCCAGCACCCAACTAAATGGCGACACTGAAGCTTTCTTT
TRBV10-3	TRBD1	TRBJ2-5	-	CAISAGTDRETQYF	TGTGCCATCAGTGCCGGGACAGATCGGGAGACCCAGTACTTC
TRBV27	-	TRBJ2-5	-	CASSLPGQTGETQYF	TGTGCCAGCAGTTTACCTGGACAGACCGGGGAGACCCAGTACTTC
TRBV2	TRBD1	TRBJ1-2	-	CASSDPTGGSGYTF	TGTGCCAGCAGCGATCCGACAGGGGGAAGTGGCTACACCTTC
TRBV29-1	-	TRBJ1-1	-	CSVERNTEAFF	TGCAGCGTTGAGAGGAACACTGAAGCTTTCTTT
TRBV28	TRBD2	TRBJ2-7	-	CASHERDYEQYF	TGTGCCAGCCATGAGCGGGACTACGAGCAGTACTTC
TRBV18	TRBD1	TRBJ2-7	-	CASSKTGTLGEQYF	TGTGCCAGCTCTAAGACAGGGACCCTGGGCGAGCAGTACTTC
TRBV19	TRBD2	TRBJ2-1	once	CASSISGSSHEQFF	TGTGCCAGTAGCATCAGCGGGAGTTCCCATGAGCAGTTCTTC
TRBV6-5	-	TRBJ2-1	-	CASRHPGLLNNEQFF	TGTGCCAGCAGGCATCCGGGACTCCTAAACAATGAGCAGTTCTTC
TRBV28	-	TRBJ2-5	-	CATTYRGQETQYF	TGTGCCACCACCTATCGGGGCCAAGAGACCCAGTACTTC
TRBV29-1	-	TRBJ2-7	-	CSVPWGTGVREQYF	TGCAGCGTCCCCTGGGGGACCGGGGTACGCGAGCAGTACTTC
TRBV3-1	TRBD1	TRBJ1-4	once	CASSQLFDRGDEKLFF	TGTGCCAGCAGCCAACTCTTCGACAGGGGAGATGAAAAACTGTTTTTT
TRBV9	-	TRBJ2-5	few	CASSVGQAETQYF	TGTGCCAGCAGCGTAGGTCAGGCGGAGACCCAGTACTTC
TRBV27	-	TRBJ2-7	-	CASREVMTGPYEQYF	TGTGCCAGCAGAGAGGTAATGACAGGTCCCTACGAGCAGTACTTC
TRBV24-1	-	TRBJ2-6	-	CATSEPRQSSNVLTF	TGTGCCACCAGTGAACCTAGACAGTCCTCCAACGTCCTGACTTTC
TRBV11-2	-	TRBJ2-3	-	CASSLDLPQGRRSTDTQYF	TGTGCCAGCAGCTTAGATCTGCCGCAGGGGCGTCGCAGCACAGATACGCAGTATTTT
TRBV9	-	TRBJ1-2	once	CASGGKGYGYTF	TGTGCCAGCGGTGGGAAGGGCTATGGCTACACCTTC
TRBV14	-	TRBJ2-5	-	CASSQLKGGEETQYF	TGTGCCAGCAGCCAATTAAAGGGGGGCGAAGAGACCCAGTACTTC
TRBV12-3/TRBV12-4	-	TRBJ1-6	-	CASTATGNSPLHF	TGTGCCAGCACCGCGACGGGAAATTCACCCCTCCACTTT
TRBV18	-	TRBJ2-2	-	CASSPQGSGELFF	TGTGCCAGCTCACCACAGGGGAGCGGGGAGCTGTTTTTT
TRBV11-2	TRBD2	TRBJ2-7	-	CASSSIAGSYEQYF	TGTGCCAGCAGCTCCATAGCGGGATCCTACGAGCAGTACTTC
TRBV2	-	TRBJ1-1	-	CASRWQGESTEAFF	TGTGCCAGCAGATGGCAGGGAGAATCGACTGAAGCTTTCTTT
TRBV12-3/TRBV12-4	TRBD2	TRBJ2-5	-	CASSYGTRGETQYF	TGTGCCAGCAGTTACGGGACTAGGGGAGAGACCCAGTACTTC
TRBV5-8	TRBD1	TRBJ2-3	-	CASSLQGALGTDTQYF	TGTGCCAGCAGCTTACAGGGGGCGCTAGGCACAGATACGCAGTATTTT
TRBV27	-	TRBJ1-5	-	CASSSRGGQPQHF	TGTGCCAGCAGTTCCCGGGGTGGGCAGCCCCAGCATTTT
TRBV29-1	TRBD1	TRBJ2-1	-	CSADRESNEQFF	TGCAGCGCGGACAGGGAATCCAATGAGCAGTTCTTC
TRBV15	-	TRBJ1-2	-	CATSPKAVYGYTF	TGTGCCACCAGTCCGAAGGCCGTCTATGGCTACACCTTC
TRBV9	TRBD1	TRBJ2-5	-	CASSRKDREETQYF	TGTGCCAGCAGTCGTAAGGACAGGGAAGAGACCCAGTACTTC
TRBV7-8	-	TRBJ1-4	-	CASSSRTGINEKLFF	TGTGCCAGCAGCTCAAGGACCGGCATTAATGAAAAACTGTTTTTT
TRBV29-1	-	TRBJ2-7	-	CSVRGSSSYEQYF	TGCAGCGTTCGGGGGAGTAGCTCCTACGAGCAGTACTTC
TRBV9	-	TRBJ2-6	-	CASSVGGSGSGANVLTF	TGTGCCAGCAGCGTAGGGGGGAGCGGCTCTGGGGCCAACGTCCTGACTTTC
TRBV7-2	TRBD1	TRBJ1-2	-	CASSLKTSGTGLDYGYTF	TGTGCCAGCAGCCTCAAGACGTCTGGGACAGGGCTTGACTATGGCTACACCTTC
TRBV3-1	-	TRBJ2-1	-	CASSPTTKKQFF	TGTGCCAGCAGCCCGACCACGAAGAAGCAGTTCTTC
TRBV20-1	TRBD1	TRBJ2-7	-	CSALPGTGALGGQNEQYF	TGCAGTGCCCTTCCCGGGACAGGGGCCCTCGGGGGGCAAAACGAGCAGTACTTC
TRBV12-3/TRBV12-4	-	TRBJ2-1	-	CASSPPAQFF	TGTGCCAGCAGTCCCCCCGCACAGTTCTTC
TRBV7-2	TRBD2	TRBJ2-3	-	CASSSGSGGDTQYF	TGTGCCAGCAGCAGTGGTAGCGGGGGGGATACGCAGTATTTT
TRBV15	-	TRBJ2-4	-	CATSNPVLAKNIQYF	TGTGCCACCAGCAACCCGGTCCTAGCCAAAAACATTCAGTACTTC
TRBV3-1	-	TRBJ1-2	-	CASNPRGRGGYTF	TGTGCCAGCAACCCGCGGGGCCGCGGTGGCTACACCTTC
TRBV24-1	-	TRBJ2-7	once	CATSDPRTGTYEQYF	TGTGCCACCAGTGATCCCAGAACGGGGACCTACGAGCAGTACTTC
TRBV19	-	TRBJ2-3	-	CASKPVLKDTQYF	TGTGCCAGTAAGCCGGTTCTTAAGGATACGCAGTATTTT
TRBV5-1	-	TRBJ2-1	-	CASSLEAQSSYNEQFF	TGCGCCAGCAGCTTGGAAGCGCAGAGCTCCTACAATGAGCAGTTCTTC
TRBV12-3/TRBV12-4	TRBD2	TRBJ2-2	-	CASRTSGSYGGELFF	TGTGCCAGCAGGACTAGCGGGAGTTACGGCGGGGAGCTGTTTTTT
TRBV15	-	TRBJ1-1	-	CATSRGPTQNTEAFF	TGTGCCACCAGCAGAGGCCCCACACAGAACACTGAAGCTTTCTTT
TRBV20-1	-	TRBJ1-5	-	CSARGVTGYNQPQHF	TGCAGTGCTAGAGGGGTAACAGGGTACAATCAGCCCCAGCATTTT
TRBV7-9	-	TRBJ1-3	-	CASSPPGNTIYF	TGTGCCAGCAGTCCGCCTGGAAACACCATATATTTT
TRBV9	-	TRBJ2-7	-	CASSPDGRGYEQYF	TGTGCCAGCAGCCCAGACGGCAGAGGCTACGAGCAGTACTTC
TRBV9	-	TRBJ2-5	-	CASSPPGATWTQYF	TGTGCCAGCAGCCCCCCCGGGGCCACCTGGACCCAGTACTTC
TRBV9	-	TRBJ2-5	once	CASSVRGTVQETQYF	TGTGCCAGCAGCGTACGCGGGACAGTTCAAGAGACCCAGTACTTC
TRBV9	-	TRBJ1-4	-	CASSAGVANEKLFF	TGTGCCAGCAGCGCGGGTGTTGCTAATGAAAAACTGTTTTTT
TRBV7-2	-	TRBJ2-2	-	CASSLVVRRNTGELFF	TGTGCCAGCAGCTTAGTGGTCAGAAGGAACACCGGGGAGCTGTTTTTT